This T cell receptor (beta chain) stems from a study of T cell responses to AZD1222 COVID-19 vaccine. To note about this clone: Its antigen remains unidentified.

The germline V gene encodes CDR1 MNHEY and CDR2 SMNVEV (reference sequence). V dropped 4 bases and J dropped 6; count of bases not matched to a gene: 3. The CDR3 loop spans 14 amino acids. Data came from immunoSEQ multiplex PCR; TCRdb stores just in-frame clones and leaves some out. The table lists fewer than 90,000 clones, 80% to 95% of them singletons. Study-wide results and caveats: The breadth and depth of Spike-specific TCRs increased once two AZD1222 doses had been given. Unmutated regions of variants are reportedly targeted by nearly half of spike-specific TCRs. The span of vaccine-associated CD4 TCRs extended across spike, with dominance at 160-218 and 743-854. Mostly white British, mostly female donors; authors suggested clonal diversity may be underestimated.

The TCR originated in an adult who received the AZD1222 COVID-19 vaccine. The material sequenced was peripheral blood, taken 28 days after the second AZD1222 dose. The rearrangement uses TRBV27 and TRBJ2-3, with TRBD2 identical over 11 bases. The DNA for the CDR3 is TGTGCCAGCAGTTCCCGGACTAGCGGGGATACGCAGTATTTT. Its protein product is CASSSRTSGDTQYF.